This paragraph covers one T cell receptor (beta chain) sequence. Libraries were prepared by immunoSEQ multiplex PCR; TCRdb keeps only in-frame clonotypes and omits some of them. Of about 74,000 clones in the sample, roughly 94% were seen once. This record comes from a study of cytomegalovirus exposure and HLA in healthy donors. Trimming took 0 bases from V and 3 from J, leaving 14 bases between them. In germline, CDR1 is MNHEY, CDR2 SMNVEV (reference sequence). There are 16 residues in the CDR3. The clonotype comes from a woman aged 18-29 years in good health and CMV-seropositive. Material: PBMCs. The chain has TRBV27 and TRBJ1-1; D gene unclear. CDR3 region: CASSLSGESGDTEAFF. In DNA form, the CDR3 reads TGTGCCAGCAGTTTATCCGGGGAGTCCGGGGACACTGAAGCTTTCTTT.